This is a list of T cell receptor beta chains from one sample in a study of neurological immune-mediated disorders. One entry per CDR3 protein, called by TCRdb with MiXCR from the 5' RACE reads. The data contain 67,000 or so distinct CDR3 sequences, roughly 15% of them singletons. Material for sequencing was PBMCs. These receptors were taken from a female donor with HTLV-1-associated myelopathy (HAM/TSP). CDR3s include the opening cysteine and the closing phenylalanine or tryptophan. Each record gives: V gene, D gene, clone size, J gene, CDR3 DNA, CDR3 protein. A D gene is named only where the DNA matches it firmly. Clone size appears in some rows only: once, few, many, or a class for an expanded clone.

>TRBV5-1|TRBD1|many|TRBJ1-1
TGCGCCAGCAGCTTGGGAACCGACAGGGGCCTTTATGAAGCTTTCTTT
CASSLGTDRGLYEAFF
>TRBV5-5|TRBD2|-|TRBJ2-1
TGTGCCAGCAGCTTGGCAACTAGCGGGGCGTACAATGAGCAGTTCTTC
CASSLATSGAYNEQFF
>TRBV5-1|-|few|TRBJ2-1
TGCGCCAGCAGCCTCCAAAGCATCAATGAGCAGTTCTTC
CASSLQSINEQFF
>TRBV15|TRBD1|many|TRBJ2-1
TGTGCCACCAGCAGCCCGGGACAGGGGACGCGTGAGCAGTTCTTC
CATSSPGQGTREQFF
>TRBV28|-|many|TRBJ2-7
TGTGCCAGCAGTTTGGGCAGGGGACCCTACGAGCAGTACTTC
CASSLGRGPYEQYF
>TRBV7-9|-|-|TRBJ2-3
TGTGCCAGCAGCTTAGCGGGGGGGCAAACAGATACGCAGTATTTT
CASSLAGGQTDTQYF
>TRBV25-1|-|many|TRBJ2-7
TGTGCCAGCAGATTGCAGGATTCCTACGAGCAGTACTTC
CASRLQDSYEQYF
>TRBV28|-|-|TRBJ2-6
TGTGCCAGCAGCAAAAGGACGTATGGGTCCAACGTCCTTACTTTC
CASSKRTYGSNVLTF
>TRBV7-9|TRBD1|many|TRBJ2-7
TGTGCCAGCAGCCCGGGACAGGGAAGTGACGAGCAGTACTTC
CASSPGQGSDEQYF
>TRBV5-6|-|few|TRBJ1-4
TGTGCCAGCAGCTTGTTCGGCCAGAACATTATAAATGAAAAACTGTTTTTT
CASSLFGQNIINEKLFF
>TRBV5-1|TRBD2|many|TRBJ2-1
TGCGCCAGCAGACCTAGCGGGGGGAAAAATGAGCAGTTCTTC
CASRPSGGKNEQFF
>TRBV7-6|-|many|TRBJ1-3
TGTGCCAGCAGCTTAGATCTAGGAAACACCATATATTTT
CASSLDLGNTIYF
>TRBV5-5|-|many|TRBJ1-4
TGTGCCAGCAGCTTAATGAGGGACGCTGAAAAACTGTTTTTT
CASSLMRDAEKLFF
>TRBV12-3/TRBV12-4|-|many|TRBJ2-5
TGTGCCAGCAGTCCAACTAGGGGAGAGACCCAGTACTTC
CASSPTRGETQYF
>TRBV5-4|TRBD1|many|TRBJ2-3
TGTGCCAGCAGCACCCCGGGACAGGGGGGAGATACGCAGTATTTT
CASSTPGQGGDTQYF
>TRBV2|TRBD1|-|TRBJ2-5
TGTGCCAGCGGACAGGGGTTTTCAGAGACCCAGTACTTC
CASGQGFSETQYF
>TRBV24-1|TRBD2|many|TRBJ2-1
TGTGCCACCAGTGATTTGTCCCTAGCGGGGGGGTCTAGCTCCTACAATGAGCAGTTCTTC
CATSDLSLAGGSSSYNEQFF
>TRBV5-1|TRBD1|many|TRBJ2-3
TGCGCCAGCAGCTTTGGGACAGGGGCAGATACGCAGTATTTT
CASSFGTGADTQYF
>TRBV28|TRBD1|many|TRBJ1-1
TGTGCCAGCAGTTTACAGGGGGGGACTGAAGCTTTCTTT
CASSLQGGTEAFF
>TRBV5-1|TRBD2|many|TRBJ2-3
TGCGCCAGCAGGCTAGCGGGGCAATTTGATACGCAGTATTTT
CASRLAGQFDTQYF
>TRBV6-1|-|-|TRBJ2-5
TGTGCCAGCAGTGAGTTTGCGGAGACCCAGTACTTC
CASSEFAETQYF
>TRBV20-1|-|many|TRBJ2-1
TGCAGTGCTAGCCCTCTTGCCCGGGGGTGGTATGAGCAGTTCTTC
CSASPLARGWYEQFF
>TRBV6-7|TRBD2|few|TRBJ2-1
TGTGCCAGCAGTTATCTTCCGACTAGCGGGGGATGTACCAGCTCCTACAATGAGCAGTTCTTC
CASSYLPTSGGCTSSYNEQFF
>TRBV20-1|TRBD2|many|TRBJ2-5
TGCAGTGCTAGACAGACTAGCGGGAAGGAGACCCAGTACTTC
CSARQTSGKETQYF
>TRBV7-9|-|-|TRBJ1-4
TGTGCCAGCAGCTTAATGGGAGTTAATGAAAAACTGTTTTTT
CASSLMGVNEKLFF
>TRBV6-5|TRBD1|many|TRBJ2-7
TGTGCCAGCAGTTACCAACAGGGGTCCCACTACGAGCAGTACTTC
CASSYQQGSHYEQYF
>TRBV15|-|many|TRBJ2-5
TGTGCTACCAGCAGAGTGGAGGGTCAGGAGACCCAGTACTTC
CATSRVEGQETQYF
>TRBV20-1|-|many|TRBJ1-4
TGCAGTGCTAGAGATCCCCGTAATGAAAAACTGTTTTTT
CSARDPRNEKLFF
>TRBV27|-|many|TRBJ2-5
TGTGCCAGCAGTTCCATGGGTCGCCAAGAGACCCAGTACTTC
CASSSMGRQETQYF
>TRBV4-1|-|many|TRBJ1-1
TGCGCCAGCAGCCAAGATTTATGGGAGGACACTGAAGCTTTCTTT
CASSQDLWEDTEAFF
>TRBV7-9|-|few|TRBJ2-7
TGTGCCAGCAGCTTAGCGGTGGGGTACGAGCAGTACTTC
CASSLAVGYEQYF
>TRBV9|-|once|TRBJ2-6
-
CASSFYICSAIWGQGGANVLTF
>TRBV6-2/TRBV6-3|-|-|TRBJ2-3
TGTGTCAGCAGTTTGACGCCAGAGGCCGATACGCAGTATTTT
CVSSLTPEADTQYF
>TRBV6-6|-|few|TRBJ2-1
TGTGCCAGCACCCGGGGGGCCTCCAATGAGCAGTTCTTC
CASTRGASNEQFF
>TRBV6-1|-|-|TRBJ2-4
TGTGCCAGCAGTGAAGTAATAGACATTTGGGCGAACATTCAGTACTTC
CASSEVIDIWANIQYF
>TRBV5-8|-|few|TRBJ2-2
TGTGCCAGCAGCTTGTTCCCAACTCGGGGCACCGGGGAGCTGTTTTTT
CASSLFPTRGTGELFF
>TRBV5-1|TRBD1|few|TRBJ2-5
TGCGCCAGCAGCGACCCGACAGGGAGCCAAGAGACCCAGTACTTC
CASSDPTGSQETQYF
>TRBV5-1|-|many|TRBJ2-2
TGCGCCAGCAGCCCCACAGCTACCGGGGAGCTGTTTTTT
CASSPTATGELFF
>TRBV5-1|-|many|TRBJ1-6
TGCGCCAGCAGCTTTTCGGGCTCCTATAATTCACCCCTCCACTTT
CASSFSGSYNSPLHF
>TRBV3-1|-|many|TRBJ2-1
TGTGCCAGCAGCCCGTCGGGCAGTATCAATGAGCAGTTCTTC
CASSPSGSINEQFF
>TRBV10-3|-|-|TRBJ2-2
TGTGTCATCAGGGGGGAAAACACCGGGGAGCTGTTTTTT
CVIRGENTGELFF
>TRBV5-1|-|many|TRBJ2-2
TGCGCCAGCAGCTCAGGGGATCCCGGGGAGCTGTTTTTT
CASSSGDPGELFF
>TRBV28|-|many|TRBJ2-7
TGTGCCAGCGAGCCCTACCCACGGGACGAATACTCCTACGAGCAGTACTTC
CASEPYPRDEYSYEQYF
>TRBV5-1|-|many|TRBJ2-2
TGCGCCAGCAGCTTTGGGAGCGCTTGGTCCGGGGAGCTGTTTTTT
CASSFGSAWSGELFF